The 3 T cell receptor beta chains below were found in one sample sequenced in a study of blood T cells in healthy people across ages. A J-beta primer mix and a sample-barcoded 5' primer were used in a second PCR of about 7 to 12 cycles. TCRdb used MiXCR to reprocess the 5' RACE reads, holding one entry per CDR3 protein. Among 650,000 to 1,000,000 distinct CDR3 sequences listed, 35% to 40% were seen once. Specimen: blood. The origin of the receptors is a man aged 18 to 30 in good health.

This clonotype was observed at least ten times. The chain employs TRBV2 and TRBJ2-1; 7 bases fit TRBD2. The CDR3 has 13 amino acids. J gave up 5 bases and V 8 bases, and 6 bases lay outside the gene matches. Germline V lookup: CDR1 SNHLY, CDR2 FYNNEI. The CDR3 is CASATGGNNEQFF. CDR3 bases: TGTGCCAGCGCGACGGGGGGTAACAATGAGCAGTTCTTC.

This clonotype was seen a handful of times. The chain links TRBV20-1 to TRBJ2-3; D not resolved. V shed 4 bases and J shed 1 base, with 12 bases lying between them. CDR3 length: 14 amino acids. Germline CDR1 DFQATT, CDR2 SNEGSKA (reference sequence). CDR3 nucleotide sequence: TGCAGTGCTACCGCCCTTCACGGCACAGATACGCAGTATTTT. It is translated as CSATALHGTDTQYF.

V usage is TRBV20-1 and J usage is TRBJ1-4; no clear D gene. The ends were cut back, 5 bases at V and 6 bases at J, with 10 bases in the middle. This CDR3 is 12 amino acids long. Germline loops: CDR1 DFQATT, CDR2 SNEGSKA (reference sequence). Written as DNA, the CDR3 is TGCAGTGCTGTATCGTCTGATGAAAAACTGTTTTTT. This gives the protein CSAVSSDEKLFF.